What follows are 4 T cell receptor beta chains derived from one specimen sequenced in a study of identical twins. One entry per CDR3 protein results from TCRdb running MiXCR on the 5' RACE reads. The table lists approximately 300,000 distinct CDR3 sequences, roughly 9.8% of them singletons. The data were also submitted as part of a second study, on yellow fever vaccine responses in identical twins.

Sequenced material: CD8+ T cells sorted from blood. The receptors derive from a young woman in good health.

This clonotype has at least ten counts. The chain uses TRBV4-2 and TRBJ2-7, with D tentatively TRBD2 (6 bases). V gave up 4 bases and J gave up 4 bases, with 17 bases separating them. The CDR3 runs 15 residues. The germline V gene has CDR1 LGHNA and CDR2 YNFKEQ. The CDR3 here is CASSLGTLQGYEQYF. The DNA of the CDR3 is TGTGCCAGCAGCCTCGGGACTCTCCAAGGTTACGAGCAGTACTTC.

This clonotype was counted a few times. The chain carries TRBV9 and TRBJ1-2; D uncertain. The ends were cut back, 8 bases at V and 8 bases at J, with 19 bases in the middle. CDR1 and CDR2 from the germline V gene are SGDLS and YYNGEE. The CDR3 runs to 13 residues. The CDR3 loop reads CASGVIPAEGYTF. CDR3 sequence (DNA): TGTGCCAGTGGGGTCATTCCGGCGGAGGGCTACACCTTC.

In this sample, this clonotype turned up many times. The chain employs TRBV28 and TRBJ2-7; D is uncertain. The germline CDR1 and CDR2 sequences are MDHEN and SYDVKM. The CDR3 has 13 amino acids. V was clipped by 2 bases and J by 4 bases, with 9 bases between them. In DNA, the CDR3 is TGTGCCAGCAGTTTAGTAGATATATACGAGCAGTACTTC. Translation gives CASSLVDIYEQYF.

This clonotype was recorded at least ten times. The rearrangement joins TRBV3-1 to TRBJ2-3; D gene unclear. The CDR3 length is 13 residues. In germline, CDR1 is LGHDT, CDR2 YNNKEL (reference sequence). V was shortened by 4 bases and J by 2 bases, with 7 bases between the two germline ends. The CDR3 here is CASSPDFTDTQYF. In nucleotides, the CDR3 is TGTGCCAGCAGCCCCGACTTCACAGATACGCAGTATTTT.